The 30 T cell receptor beta chains below all came from one sample that was sequenced in a study of cytomegalovirus exposure and HLA in healthy donors (dated by TCRdb to about 2017). Library preparation employed the immunoSEQ multiplex PCR assay. The immuneACCESS repertoire file appears here via TCRdb, limited to in-frame rearrangements. These files lack a portion of the clones; in checked studies, under half of the deficit traces to unresolved V genes, and the cause of the others is not known. In all, the sample holds fewer than 80,000 clones, and just over 95% of those were seen once. Of the sample, about 4.6% falls within the top ten clones. Specimen: PBMCs. The receptors originated from a young woman in good health and CMV-seropositive.

J is TRBJ2-7 and V is TRBV4-1, with TRBD2 matching 12 bases. This CDR3 comprises 16 residues. The V segment lost 0 bases and the J segment 1 base; nucleotides outside the gene matches: 1. In germline, CDR1 is MGHRA, CDR2 YSYEKL. The CDR3, as DNA: TGCGCCAGCAGCCAAGAAGGGACTAGCGGGTCCTACGAGCAGTACTTC. Translated, it gives CASSQEGTSGSYEQYF.

The CDR3: CASSHQVILGEQYF. In DNA form, the CDR3 reads TGTGCCAGCAGCCACCAGGTGATACTAGGGGAGCAGTACTTC. The rearrangement joins TRBV7-2 to TRBJ2-7; possible D gene TRBD2, 5 bases. Germline V gene sequence: CDR1 SGHTA, CDR2 FQGNSA. Trimming pared 5 bases from V and 7 bases from J, leaving 18 bases between. This CDR3 spans 14 amino acids.

V usage is TRBV28 and J usage is TRBJ2-7; maybe TRBD2 (5 bases). The germline gives CDR1 MDHEN, CDR2 SYDVKM. This CDR3 contains 14 residues. V gave up 2 bases and J gave up 6 bases, with 14 bases separating them. The CDR3 protein is CASSLNWRIGEQYF. Here the CDR3 DNA reads TGTGCCAGCAGTTTAAATTGGAGGATTGGCGAGCAGTACTTC.

The chain couples TRBV14 to TRBJ2-3, with 8 nucleotides matching TRBD2. The CDR3 is 14 residues long. CDR1 and CDR2 (germline): SGHDN, FVKESK. The V segment lost 4 bases and the J segment 5 bases; nucleotides outside the gene matches: 5. The CDR3 loop is CASSRGLAGDTQYF. CDR3 DNA: TGTGCCAGCAGCCGCGGACTAGCTGGAGATACGCAGTATTTT.

V is TRBV19 and J is TRBJ1-2; 7 nucleotides agree with TRBD1. The germline V gene has CDR1 LNHDA and CDR2 SQIVND (reference sequence). This CDR3 has 14 residues. The trim removed 3 bases at V and 0 bases at J, leaving 1 base unmatched. The CDR3 protein is CASSITGANYGYTF. The CDR3 DNA is TGTGCCAGTAGTATCACAGGGGCTAACTATGGCTACACCTTC. Using reference TRBV19 and TRBJ1-2 for the parts outside the CDR3, the full variable domain is DGGITQSPKYLFRKEGQNVTLSCEQNLNHDAMYWYRQDPGQGLRLIYYSQIVNDFQKGDIAEGYSVSREKKESFPLTVTSAQKNPTAFYLCASSITGANYGYTFGSGTRLTVV.

The V call is TRBV28, the J call TRBJ1-5, with TRBD1 identical over 11 bases. CDR3 length: 15 amino acids. Germline V CDR1 and CDR2: MDHEN, SYDVKM. V gave up 6 bases and J gave up 5 bases; unmatched junction bases: 6. The CDR3 coding sequence is TGTGCCAGCAGCTCGGGACAGGGGGTTGATCAGCCCCAGCATTTT. Protein sequence: CASSSGQGVDQPQHF.

This chain joins TRBV9 and TRBJ2-1; the D gene is possibly TRBD2 (5 bases). Deletions cut 3 bases from V and 2 bases from J, with 9 bases between. This CDR3 is 14 amino acids long. The germline V gene has CDR1 SGDLS and CDR2 YYNGEE. CDR3 sequence (DNA): TGTGCCAGCAGCGAGGACTTCCCCTACAATGAGCAGTTCTTC. It specifies CASSEDFPYNEQFF.

The V and J genes are TRBV7-3 and TRBJ2-6; a weak D match, TRBD1 (6 bases). V was trimmed by 2 bases and J by 3 bases, leaving 11 bases between them. CDR1 is SGHTA and CDR2 is FQGTGA in the germline V gene. This CDR3 spans 16 amino acids. CDR3 bases: TGTGCCAGCAGCTTAGGGGGCAGGTTTGGGGCCAACGTCCTGACTTTC. It yields the protein CASSLGGRFGANVLTF.

This chain joins TRBV9 and TRBJ1-3; D gene unclear. Germline CDR1 and CDR2: SGDLS and YYNGEE. Trimming shortened V by 0 bases and J by 4 bases, and 14 bases separated the two germline ends. The CDR3 is 16 amino acids. CDR3 loop: CASSVGRSGVGNTIYF. The DNA of the CDR3 is TGTGCCAGCAGCGTAGGGAGGAGCGGAGTCGGAAACACCATATATTTT.

J is TRBJ2-5 and V is TRBV12-5; 11 nucleotides agree with TRBD2. The length of the CDR3 is 17 residues. Germline values: CDR1 LGHNT, CDR2 FRNRAP. J lost 2 bases, V lost 2 bases, and 7 bases had no gene match. This chain's CDR3 is CASGLSGGLAGQETQYF. In DNA, the CDR3 is TGTGCTAGTGGTTTGTCCGGCGGACTAGCGGGTCAAGAGACCCAGTACTTC.

The V and J genes are TRBV10-2 and TRBJ2-1, with D maybe TRBD1 (5 bases). In germline, CDR1 is WSHSY, CDR2 SAAADI. V shed 6 bases and J shed 7 bases, with 16 bases lying between them. The CDR3 runs 14 residues. The CDR3 spells CASSSLGAANEQFF. CDR3 DNA sequence: TGCGCCAGCAGCTCCTTAGGGGCGGCTAATGAGCAGTTCTTC.

CDR3: CASSQAVSLRNTEAFF. The CDR3 region has the DNA TGCGCCAGCAGCCAAGCTGTGAGCCTCCGGAACACTGAAGCTTTCTTT. V gene TRBV4-3 combines with J gene TRBJ1-1, with D unresolved. CDR1 and CDR2 (germline): LGHNA, YSLEER. The CDR3 sequence is 16 residues long. V was pared by 1 base and J by 1 base, with 13 bases between.

The V and J genes are TRBV7-9 and TRBJ1-2; TRBD1 matches at 7 bases. CDR1 and CDR2 (germline): SEHNR, FQNEAQ (reference sequence). The CDR3 length is 14 residues. V lost 5 bases to trimming and J lost 4 bases; unmatched junction nucleotides: 7. CDR3 sequence (DNA): TGTGCCAGCAGCCCCGGACAGGAGACCTATGGCTACACCTTC. Translating gives CASSPGQETYGYTF.

V usage is TRBV30 and J usage is TRBJ2-7, with 12 positions matching TRBD2. The V gene's germline CDR1 is GTSNPN and CDR2 SVGIG (reference sequence). The V gene end was trimmed by 3 bases and the J gene end by 2 bases; junction bases not matched to a gene: 5. CDR3 length: 15 amino acids. CDR3 residues: CAWRQLAGGPYEQYF. The CDR3 DNA reads as TGTGCCTGGAGGCAACTAGCGGGAGGACCCTACGAGCAGTACTTC.

This clone was found a few times. CDR3 loop: CSVVRGLNTEAFF. The CDR3 region has the DNA TGCAGCGTTGTAAGGGGCCTGAACACTGAAGCTTTCTTT. V gene TRBV29-1 combines with J gene TRBJ1-1; D is possibly TRBD1 (5 bases). CDR1 and CDR2 (germline): SQVTM, ANQGSEA. CDR3 length: 13 residues. The V gene lost 4 bases and the J gene lost 0 bases, with 9 bases spanning the gap.

The chain is built from TRBV4-3 and TRBJ2-7; 8 bases are shared with TRBD1. V lost 9 bases, J lost 5 bases, and 15 bases stayed unmatched. The germline CDR1 and CDR2 sequences are LGHNA and YSLEER. This CDR3 spans 15 amino acids. CDR3 residues: CASRADTGGDNEQYF. The CDR3 nucleotides are TGCGCCAGTCGAGCCGATACAGGGGGTGATAACGAGCAGTACTTC.

The genes are TRBV21-1 and TRBJ2-2; the D segment call TRBD2 is taken from the table without a DNA check. TRBV21-1 is a pseudogene locus. The length of the CDR3 is 16 residues. The CDR3 reads CASSGLAGEDTGELFF. CDR3 DNA: TGTGCCAGCAGCGGACTAGCGGGAGAGGACACCGGGGAGCTGTTTTTT.

The chain joins TRBV7-9 to TRBJ2-3; the D is unclear. The CDR3 consists of 14 residues. With 5 bases removed from V and 2 bases from J, the gap between germline ends came to 11 bases. CDR1 is SEHNR, CDR2 FQNEAQ, per germline (reference sequence). The CDR3 region is CASSTPSDTDTQYF. The DNA for the CDR3 is TGTGCCAGCAGCACCCCCAGTGACACAGATACGCAGTATTTT.

The chain links TRBV5-1 to TRBJ1-1; TRBD1 matches 7 bases. The CDR3 is 15 residues long. Per the germline V gene, CDR1 is SGHRS and CDR2 is YFSETQ. Unmatched junction bases numbered 4, after V lost 1 base and J lost 1 base. The CDR3 sequence: CASSLWGQKNTEAFF. As DNA, the CDR3 is TGCGCCAGCAGCTTGTGGGGACAGAAGAACACTGAAGCTTTCTTT.

The chain couples TRBV7-2 to TRBJ2-7; 10 nucleotides agree with TRBD2. Per germline, CDR1 SGHTA and CDR2 FQGNSA. Trimming took 5 bases from V and 3 from J; bases not matched to a gene: 7. The CDR3 length is 15 residues. The CDR3 loop reads CASSGGASGGYEQYF. The CDR3 nucleotides are TGTGCCAGCAGCGGAGGGGCTAGCGGGGGCTACGAGCAGTACTTC.

The V gene is TRBV9, the J gene TRBJ2-3; 13 positions match TRBD2. After removal of 0 bases from V and 1 base from J, the junction contained 8 bases not matched to a gene. This CDR3 is 19 amino acids long. Germline V gene sequence: CDR1 SGDLS, CDR2 YYNGEE. The DNA of the CDR3 is TGTGCCAGCAGCGTAGGTTTACTAGCGGGAGGGCCACGCACAGATACGCAGTATTTT. Protein: CASSVGLLAGGPRTDTQYF.

The chain links TRBV10-3 to TRBJ1-1, with 7 bases identical to TRBD1. This CDR3 contains 12 residues. Per the germline V gene, CDR1 is ENHRY and CDR2 is SYGVKD. The junction had 5 bases not matched to a gene; V was cut back by 6 bases and J by 7 bases. Here the CDR3 reads CAIRPDRNEAFF. In DNA form, the CDR3 reads TGTGCCATCAGACCGGACAGGAATGAAGCTTTCTTT.

This chain uses TRBV4-3 with TRBJ2-1, with TRBD1 matching over 8 bases. CDR3 length: 14 amino acids. The V gene end was trimmed by 3 bases and the J gene end by 7 bases; junction bases not matched to a gene: 5. Per germline, CDR1 LGHNA and CDR2 YSLEER. CDR3 coding DNA: TGCGCCAGCAGCCAGCGGACAGGGTTTAATGAGCAGTTCTTC. As protein: CASSQRTGFNEQFF.

This rearrangement joins TRBV7-2 to TRBJ1-2; D gene uncertain. The V and J ends lost 1 base and 6 bases respectively, with 12 bases between them. CDR3 size: 14 residues. CDR1 and CDR2 (germline): SGHTA, FQGNSA. DNA of the CDR3: TGTGCCAGCAGCTTAGACGGGTCTTTACATGGCTACACCTTC. Encoded protein: CASSLDGSLHGYTF.

The V call is TRBV28, the J call TRBJ2-7, with D possibly being TRBD2 (6 bases). Germline V gene data show CDR1 as MDHEN and CDR2 as SYDVKM. The CDR3 contains 14 residues. V was cut by 5 bases and J by 6 bases, with 17 bases left in between. The CDR3 DNA reads TGTGCCAGCAGTCTTCCGGGAGCAAGCGCCGAGCAGTACTTC. It translates to CASSLPGASAEQYF.

V usage is TRBV7-8 and J usage is TRBJ1-2; the D gene is possibly TRBD1 (6 bases). Germline V gene data show CDR1 as SGHVS and CDR2 as FQNEAQ. V gave up 8 bases and J gave up 8 bases, with 24 bases separating them. CDR3 length equals 15 residues. CDR3 sequence (DNA): TGTGCCAGCTCCCAGTTCAGGCAGGGGTCGAGAGGCTACACCTTC. Encoded protein: CASSQFRQGSRGYTF.

V is TRBV15 and J is TRBJ2-1; TRBD1 matches 7 bases. This CDR3 is 13 amino acids long. The germline CDR1 and CDR2 sequences are LNHNV and YYDKDF (reference sequence). J was trimmed by 11 bases and V by 5 bases; bases with no gene match: 9. CDR3 region: CATSANTDRQQFF. DNA for the CDR3: TGTGCCACCAGCGCCAACACGGACAGGCAGCAGTTCTTC. The variable domain in full, completed from reference TRBV15 and TRBJ2-1, reads DAMVIQNPRYQVTQFGKPVTLSCSQTLNHNVMYWYQQKSSQAPKLLFHYYDKDFNNEADTPDNFQSRRPNTSFCFLDIRSPGLGDTAMYLCATSANTDRQQFFGPGTRLTVL.

The V call is TRBV9, the J call TRBJ2-1; 10 bases map to TRBD2. With V trimmed by 0 bases and J by 9 bases, 9 bases remained unmatched. Germline loops: CDR1 SGDLS, CDR2 YYNGEE. The CDR3 is 16 residues long. In DNA form, the CDR3 reads TGTGCCAGCAGCGTAGCTGGGCTAGCGGGAGATGTTGAGCAGTTCTTC. Translating it yields CASSVAGLAGDVEQFF.

This rearrangement joins TRBV5-4 to TRBJ1-1; 10 nucleotides align to TRBD1. Germline V gene data show CDR1 as SGHNT and CDR2 as YYREEE (reference sequence). The CDR3 is made up of 16 amino acids. J was trimmed by 1 base and V by 0 bases; bases with no gene match: 3. The chain's CDR3 is CASSLGGQGGNTEAFF. The CDR3 DNA reads as TGTGCCAGCAGCTTGGGCGGACAGGGGGGGAACACTGAAGCTTTCTTT. Complete variable domain (other parts from reference TRBV5-4 and TRBJ1-1): ETGVTQSPTHLIKTRGQQVTLRCSSQSGHNTVSWYQQALGQGPQFIFQYYREEENGRGNFPPRFSGLQFPNYSSELNVNALELDDSALYLCASSLGGQGGNTEAFFGQGTRLTVV.

The V call is TRBV11-2, the J call TRBJ2-7; TRBD1 agrees at 9 bases. The CDR3 consists of 18 residues. V gave up 4 bases and J gave up 1 base; unmatched junction bases: 14. CDR1 is SGHAT, CDR2 FQNNGV, per germline. CDR3 loop: CASSSGTGKGWGSYEQYF. The CDR3, as DNA: TGTGCCAGCAGCTCGGGGACAGGGAAAGGGTGGGGATCCTACGAGCAGTACTTC.